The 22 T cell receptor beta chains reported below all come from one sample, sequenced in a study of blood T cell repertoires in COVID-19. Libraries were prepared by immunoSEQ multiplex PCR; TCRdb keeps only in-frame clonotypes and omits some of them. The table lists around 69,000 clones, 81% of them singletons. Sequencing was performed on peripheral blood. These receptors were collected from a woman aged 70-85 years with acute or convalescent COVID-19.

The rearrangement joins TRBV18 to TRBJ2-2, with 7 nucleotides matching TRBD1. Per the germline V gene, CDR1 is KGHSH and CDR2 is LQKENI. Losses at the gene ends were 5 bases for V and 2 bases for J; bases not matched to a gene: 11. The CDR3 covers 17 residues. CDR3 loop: CASSTRSTGRNTGELFF. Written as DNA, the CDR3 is TGTGCCAGCTCAACACGATCGACAGGGCGAAACACCGGGGAGCTGTTTTTT.

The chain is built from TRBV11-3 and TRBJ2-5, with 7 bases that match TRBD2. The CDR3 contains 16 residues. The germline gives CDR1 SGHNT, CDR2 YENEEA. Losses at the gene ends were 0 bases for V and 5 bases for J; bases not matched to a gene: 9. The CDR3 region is CASSLEGGGSWETQYF. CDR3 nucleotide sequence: TGTGCCAGCAGCTTAGAAGGCGGCGGGAGTTGGGAGACCCAGTACTTC. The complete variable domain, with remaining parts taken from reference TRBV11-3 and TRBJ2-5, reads EAGVVQSPRYKIIEKKQPVAFWCNPISGHNTLYWYLQNLGQGPELLIRYENEEAVDDSQLPKDRFSAERLKGVDSTLKIQPAELGDSAVYLCASSLEGGGSWETQYFGPGTRLLVL.

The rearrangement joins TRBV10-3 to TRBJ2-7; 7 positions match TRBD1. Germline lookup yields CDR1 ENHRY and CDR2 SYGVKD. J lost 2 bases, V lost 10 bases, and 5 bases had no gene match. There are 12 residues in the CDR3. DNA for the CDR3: TGTGCCACGACAGGGACCCCCTACGAGCAGTACTTC. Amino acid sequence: CATTGTPYEQYF.

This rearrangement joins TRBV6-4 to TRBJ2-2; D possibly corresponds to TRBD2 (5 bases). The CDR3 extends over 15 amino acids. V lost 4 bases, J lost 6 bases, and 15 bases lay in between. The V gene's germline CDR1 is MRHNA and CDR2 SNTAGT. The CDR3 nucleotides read TGTGCCAGCAGTGCCGTTGAGGGTATCTCCGGGGAGCTGTTTTTT. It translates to CASSAVEGISGELFF.

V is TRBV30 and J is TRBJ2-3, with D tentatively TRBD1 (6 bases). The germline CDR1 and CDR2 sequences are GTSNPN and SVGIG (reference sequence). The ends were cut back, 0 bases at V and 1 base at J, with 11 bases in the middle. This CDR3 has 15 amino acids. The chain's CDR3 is CAWSVRNRGTDTQYF. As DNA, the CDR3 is TGTGCCTGGAGTGTACGAAACAGGGGCACAGATACGCAGTATTTT.

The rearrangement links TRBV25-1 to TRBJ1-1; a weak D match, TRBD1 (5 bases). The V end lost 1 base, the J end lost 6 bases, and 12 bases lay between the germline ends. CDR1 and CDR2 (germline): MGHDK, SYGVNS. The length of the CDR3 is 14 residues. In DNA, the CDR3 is TGTGCCAGCAGTGAATTTCGGGGCGGGGCTGAAGCTTTCTTT. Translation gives CASSEFRGGAEAFF.

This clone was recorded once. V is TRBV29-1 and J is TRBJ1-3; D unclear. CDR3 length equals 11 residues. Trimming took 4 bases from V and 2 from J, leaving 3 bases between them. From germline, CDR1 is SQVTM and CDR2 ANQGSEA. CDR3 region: CSVAPGNTIYF. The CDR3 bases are TGCAGCGTTGCTCCTGGAAACACCATATATTTT.

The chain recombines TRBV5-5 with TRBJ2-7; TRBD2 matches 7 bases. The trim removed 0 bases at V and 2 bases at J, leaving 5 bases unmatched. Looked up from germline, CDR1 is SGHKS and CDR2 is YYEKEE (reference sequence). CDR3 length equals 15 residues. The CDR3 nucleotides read TGTGCCAGCAGCTTGGGGCTAGCGGTTACCTACGAGCAGTACTTC. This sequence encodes CASSLGLAVTYEQYF.

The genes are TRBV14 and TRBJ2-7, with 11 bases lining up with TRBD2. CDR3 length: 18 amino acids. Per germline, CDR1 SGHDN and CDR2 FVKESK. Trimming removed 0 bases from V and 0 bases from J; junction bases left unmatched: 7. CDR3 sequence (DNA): TGTGCCAGCAGCCAAGATTTGTCTAGCGGGAGGAGCTCCTACGAGCAGTACTTC. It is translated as CASSQDLSSGRSSYEQYF.

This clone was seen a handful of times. The CDR3 spells CASSLGDRGGEQYF. The CDR3 DNA follows: TGTGCCAGCAGCTTAGGTGATAGGGGGGGAGAGCAGTACTTC. The chain is built from TRBV7-8 and TRBJ2-7, with D perhaps matching TRBD2 (7 bases). This CDR3 spans 14 amino acids. CDR1 and CDR2 (germline): SGHVS, FQNEAQ. Trimming removed 1 base at V and 7 bases at J, with 14 bases between.

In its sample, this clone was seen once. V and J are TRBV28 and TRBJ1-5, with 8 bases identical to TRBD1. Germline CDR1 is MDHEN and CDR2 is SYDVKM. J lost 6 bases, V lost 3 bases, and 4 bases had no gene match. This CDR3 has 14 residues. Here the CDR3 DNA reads TGTGCCAGCAGTTTCCACAGGGGGGTTCAGCCCCAGCATTTT. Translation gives CASSFHRGVQPQHF.

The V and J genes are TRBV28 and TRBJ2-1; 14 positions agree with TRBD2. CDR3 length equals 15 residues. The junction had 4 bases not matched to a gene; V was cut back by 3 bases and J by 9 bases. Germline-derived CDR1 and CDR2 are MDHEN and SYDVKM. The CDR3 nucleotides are TGTGCCAGCAGTTTGGGGACTAGCGGGAGTTTTGAGCAGTTCTTC. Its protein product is CASSLGTSGSFEQFF.

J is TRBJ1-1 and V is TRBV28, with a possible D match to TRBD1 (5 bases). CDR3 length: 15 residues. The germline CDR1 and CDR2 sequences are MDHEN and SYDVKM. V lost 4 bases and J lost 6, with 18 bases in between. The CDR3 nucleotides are TGTGCCAGCAGTTCTCCCCGGGACGCGGGACCTGAAGCTTTCTTT. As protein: CASSSPRDAGPEAFF.

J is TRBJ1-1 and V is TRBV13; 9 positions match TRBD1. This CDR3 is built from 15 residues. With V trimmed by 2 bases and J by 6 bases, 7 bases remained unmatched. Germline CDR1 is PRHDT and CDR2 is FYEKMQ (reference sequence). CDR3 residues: CASSLTGGGLAEAFF. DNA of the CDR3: TGTGCCAGCAGCTTAACAGGGGGCGGATTGGCTGAAGCTTTCTTT.

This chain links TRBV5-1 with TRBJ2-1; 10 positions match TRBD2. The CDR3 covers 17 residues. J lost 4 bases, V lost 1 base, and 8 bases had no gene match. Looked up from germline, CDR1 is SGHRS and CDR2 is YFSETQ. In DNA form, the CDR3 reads TGCGCCAGCAGCTTGTATTTGACAGCGGGAGGGTACAATGAGCAGTTCTTC. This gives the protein CASSLYLTAGGYNEQFF.

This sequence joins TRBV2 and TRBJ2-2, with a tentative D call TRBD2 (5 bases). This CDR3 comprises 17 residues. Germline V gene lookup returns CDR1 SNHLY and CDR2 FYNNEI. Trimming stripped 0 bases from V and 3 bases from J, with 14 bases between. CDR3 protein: CASSEATTWTDTGELFF. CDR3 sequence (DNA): TGTGCCAGCAGTGAAGCGACTACATGGACGGACACCGGGGAGCTGTTTTTT.

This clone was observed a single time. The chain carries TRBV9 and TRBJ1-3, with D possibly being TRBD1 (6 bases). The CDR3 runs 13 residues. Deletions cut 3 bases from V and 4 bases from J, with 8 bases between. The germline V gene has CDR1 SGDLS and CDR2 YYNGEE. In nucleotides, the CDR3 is TGTGCCAGCAGCGCCGGGACAGGAAACACCATATATTTT. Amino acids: CASSAGTGNTIYF.

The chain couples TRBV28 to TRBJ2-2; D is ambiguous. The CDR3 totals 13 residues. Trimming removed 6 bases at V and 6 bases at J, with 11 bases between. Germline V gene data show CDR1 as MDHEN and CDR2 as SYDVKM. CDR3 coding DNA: TGTGCCAGCAGACCTCAGGCGTCCGGGGAGCTGTTTTTT. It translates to CASRPQASGELFF.

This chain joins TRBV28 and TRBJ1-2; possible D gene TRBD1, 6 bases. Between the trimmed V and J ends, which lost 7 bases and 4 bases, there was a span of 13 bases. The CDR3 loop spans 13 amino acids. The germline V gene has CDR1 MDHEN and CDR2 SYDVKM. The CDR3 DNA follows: TGTGCCAGCACCAGAACAGGGCCCTATGGCTACACCTTC. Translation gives CASTRTGPYGYTF.

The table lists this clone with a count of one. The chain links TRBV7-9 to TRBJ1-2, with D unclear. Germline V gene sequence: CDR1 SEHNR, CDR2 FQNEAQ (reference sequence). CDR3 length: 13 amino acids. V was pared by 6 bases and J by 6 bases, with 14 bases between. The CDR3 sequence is CASSLGAADGYTF. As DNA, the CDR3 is TGTGCCAGCAGTCTTGGTGCGGCTGATGGCTACACCTTC.

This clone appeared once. CDR3 amino acids: CASRWYREGTEAFF. The CDR3 DNA follows: TGTGCCAGCAGGTGGTACAGGGAGGGGACTGAAGCTTTCTTT. The chain carries TRBV6-5 and TRBJ1-1; D might be TRBD1 (6 bases). Germline V gene lookup returns CDR1 MNHEY and CDR2 SVGAGI. Trimming pared 6 bases from V and 5 bases from J, leaving 16 bases between. The CDR3 length is 14 residues.

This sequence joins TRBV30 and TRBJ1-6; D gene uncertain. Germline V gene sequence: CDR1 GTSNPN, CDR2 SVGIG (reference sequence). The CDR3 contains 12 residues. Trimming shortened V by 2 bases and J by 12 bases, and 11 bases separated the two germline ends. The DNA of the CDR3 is TGTGCCTGGAGTACCGAGATAATACCCCTCCACTTT. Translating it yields CAWSTEIIPLHF.